This T cell receptor (beta chain) was profiled in a study of blood T cell repertoires in COVID-19. In the study's own analysis: Quantification of nucleated cells was approximated via reference gene primer amplification. Produced via immunoSEQ multiplex PCR; TCRdb's table is partial and in-frame only. V, J and clone size were drawn from that table, and D and trimming were deduced from the DNA. The data hold about 280,000 clones, with just under 90% observed a single time. About this clone: At one of its ends the junction is not consistent with the germline gene, which may arise from a read error.

This CDR3 has 14 residues. Germline CDR1 is PRHDT and CDR2 is FYEKMQ (reference sequence). The chain couples TRBV13 to TRBJ2-7; 10 nucleotides line up with TRBD2. The sequenced material came from peripheral blood. The clonotype was recovered from a woman in her 30s with COVID-19, enrolled during active disease. This CDR3 is CASTLAGGSYEQYF. The CDR3 DNA follows: TGTGCCAGCACCTTAGCGGGGGGCTCCTACGAGCAGTACTTC.